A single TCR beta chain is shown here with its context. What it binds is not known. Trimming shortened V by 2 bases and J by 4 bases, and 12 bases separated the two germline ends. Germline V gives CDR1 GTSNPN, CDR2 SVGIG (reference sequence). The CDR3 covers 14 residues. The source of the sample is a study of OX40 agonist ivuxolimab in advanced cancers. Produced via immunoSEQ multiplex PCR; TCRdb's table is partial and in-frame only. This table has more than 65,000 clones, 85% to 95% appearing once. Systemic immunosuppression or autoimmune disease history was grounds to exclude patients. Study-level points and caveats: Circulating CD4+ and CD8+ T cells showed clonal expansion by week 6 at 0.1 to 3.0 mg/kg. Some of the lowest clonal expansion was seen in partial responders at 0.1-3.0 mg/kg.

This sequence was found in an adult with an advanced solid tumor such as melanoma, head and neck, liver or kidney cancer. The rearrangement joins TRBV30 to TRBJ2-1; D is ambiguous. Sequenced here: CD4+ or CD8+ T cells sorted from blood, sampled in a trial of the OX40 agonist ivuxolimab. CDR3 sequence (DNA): TGTGCCTGGAGTAGGTCGTTAGGGTACAATGAGCAGTTCTTC. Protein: CAWSRSLGYNEQFF. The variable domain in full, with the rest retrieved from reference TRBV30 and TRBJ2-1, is SQTIHQWPATLVQPVGSPLSLECTVEGTSNPNLYWYRQAAGRGLQLLFYSVGIGQISSEVPQNLSASRPQDRQFILSSKKLLLSDSGFYLCAWSRSLGYNEQFFGPGTRLTVL.